The 31 T cell receptor beta chains below were found in one sample sequenced in a study of blood T cell repertoires in COVID-19. Generated by immunoSEQ multiplex PCR, the TCRdb table keeps only in-frame clones and is missing some. The data hold 130,000 to 150,000 clones, with 85% observed a single time. Sequenced material: peripheral blood. These TCRs come from a human donor with acute or convalescent COVID-19. The donor label of this sample is uncertain.

The genes are TRBV5-6 and TRBJ2-7; D is perhaps TRBD2 (6 bases). The CDR3 is made up of 10 amino acids. V was cut by 3 bases and J by 12 bases, with 10 bases left in between. Germline CDR1 reads SGHDT; CDR2 reads YYEEEE. DNA of the CDR3: TGTGCCAGCAGCTCGGGAGTTGGGTACGTC. Translating it yields CASSSGVGYV.

The chain employs TRBV11-2 and TRBJ2-3; D may be TRBD1 (5 bases). CDR1 is SGHAT and CDR2 is FQNNGV in the germline V gene. V lost 5 bases and J 3 bases, leaving 9 bases between the germline ends. The CDR3 has 13 amino acids. The CDR3 region has the DNA TGTGCCAGCAGCCTTCAGGGTACAGATACGCAGTATTTT. This gives the protein CASSLQGTDTQYF.

The chain uses TRBV24-1 and TRBJ1-2; 9 bases map to TRBD1. With V trimmed by 9 bases and J by 7 bases, 8 bases remained unmatched. Germline values: CDR1 KGHDR, CDR2 SFDVKD. The CDR3 is 13 amino acids. CDR3 protein: CATQDTGGGGYTF. CDR3 sequence (DNA): TGTGCCACCCAGGATACAGGGGGCGGTGGCTACACCTTC.

The V and J genes are TRBV24-1 and TRBJ2-3; 7 nucleotides agree with TRBD2. The germline V gene has CDR1 KGHDR and CDR2 SFDVKD. The CDR3 has 13 residues. The V and J ends lost 10 bases and 2 bases, in that order; junction bases with no gene match: 5. The CDR3 bases are TGTGCCACGGGGGGAGGGGACACAGATACGCAGTATTTT. It codes for CATGGGDTDTQYF.

This chain connects TRBV5-5 to TRBJ2-2; D may be TRBD2 (7 bases). The CDR3 has 14 amino acids. Germline-derived CDR1 and CDR2 are SGHKS and YYEKEE (reference sequence). Between the trimmed V and J ends, which lost 5 bases and 0 bases, there was a span of 8 bases. DNA for the CDR3: TGTGCCAGCAGGGGGGGGCCGAACACCGGGGAGCTGTTTTTT. As protein: CASRGGPNTGELFF.

V and J are TRBV7-2 and TRBJ2-4, with 8 bases lining up with TRBD2. CDR3 size: 15 residues. Per germline, CDR1 SGHTA and CDR2 FQGNSA. V shed 6 bases, J shed 9 bases, and the junction held 13 bases outside the gene matches. CDR3 nucleotide sequence: TGTGCCAGCAGTCTTCTGACTAGCGCAGTTACCATTCAGTACTTC. It yields the protein CASSLLTSAVTIQYF.

The CDR3 reads CASSYGTAVFGYTF. The CDR3 coding sequence is TGTGCCAGCAGTTACGGGACAGCCGTTTTTGGCTACACCTTC. The chain joins TRBV6-2 or TRBV6-3 to TRBJ1-2; TRBD1 agrees at 7 bases. Looked up from germline, CDR1 is MNHEY and CDR2 is SVGEGT. V lost 2 bases, J lost 7 bases, and 7 bases stayed unmatched. The CDR3 is 14 amino acids.

V usage is TRBV19 and J usage is TRBJ2-1, with 7 bases identical to TRBD1. The CDR3 totals 15 residues. Germline loops: CDR1 LNHDA, CDR2 SQIVND (reference sequence). V lost 5 bases, J lost 1 base, and 5 bases stayed unmatched. CDR3 sequence: CASSFDRESYNEQFF. The CDR3 nucleotides are TGTGCCAGTAGTTTTGACAGGGAGTCCTACAATGAGCAGTTCTTC.

The chain combines TRBV6-2 or TRBV6-3 with TRBJ1-2; D may be TRBD1 (5 bases). Looked up from germline, CDR1 is MNHEY and CDR2 is SVGEGT. This CDR3 contains 13 residues. V lost 2 bases, J lost 11 bases, and 15 bases lay in between. The CDR3 here is CASSYAGYGKYTF. The CDR3 DNA reads TGTGCCAGCAGTTACGCAGGGTATGGAAAGTACACCTTC.

The rearrangement links TRBV27 to TRBJ2-3, with 7 bases matching TRBD1. In germline, CDR1 is MNHEY, CDR2 SMNVEV (reference sequence). V trimming: 7 bases; J trimming: 6 bases; junction bases outside the gene matches: 10. The CDR3 is 14 amino acids. CDR3 sequence (DNA): TGTGCCAGCACCATTAACAGGGGTGCGGATACGCAGTATTTT. This codes for CASTINRGADTQYF.

The rearrangement links TRBV7-9 to TRBJ2-1, with D possibly matching TRBD1 (6 bases). This CDR3 comprises 14 residues. Trimming took off 5 bases at V and 5 bases at J, with 13 bases between the two ends. Germline values: CDR1 SEHNR, CDR2 FQNEAQ (reference sequence). The CDR3 reads CASSKTTGDNEQFF. In DNA form, the CDR3 reads TGTGCCAGCAGCAAAACGACAGGCGACAATGAGCAGTTCTTC. Full variable domain (remainder filled in from reference TRBV7-9 and TRBJ2-1): DTGVSQNPRHKITKRGQNVTFRCDPISEHNRLYWYRQTLGQGPEFLTYFQNEAQLEKSRLLSDRFSAERPKGSFSTLEIQRTEQGDSAMYLCASSKTTGDNEQFFGPGTRLTVL.

The count of this clone is one. The chain links TRBV15 to TRBJ1-2; TRBD1 matches 9 bases. The CDR3 is 14 residues long. After removal of 4 bases from V and 3 bases from J, the junction contained 3 bases not matched to a gene. CDR1 is LNHNV, CDR2 YYDKDF, per germline (reference sequence). The CDR3 reads CATSTDRGDYGYTF. In DNA, the CDR3 is TGTGCCACCAGCACCGACAGGGGGGACTATGGCTACACCTTC.

The genes are TRBV28 and TRBJ2-5; 8 nucleotides match TRBD2. The germline V gene has CDR1 MDHEN and CDR2 SYDVKM. The CDR3 runs 15 residues. With 4 bases clipped from V and 4 bases from J, the junction kept 8 bases outside the gene matches. CDR3: CASSSISGVSETQYF. Written as DNA, the CDR3 is TGTGCCAGCAGTTCGATTAGCGGGGTTTCAGAGACCCAGTACTTC.

The table lists this clone with a few counts. The chain recombines TRBV2 with TRBJ2-7; TRBD2 matches at 9 bases. The V and J ends lost 6 bases and 3 bases, in that order; junction bases with no gene match: 6. There are 14 residues in the CDR3. Germline CDR1 reads SNHLY; CDR2 reads FYNNEI. The CDR3 region has the DNA TGTGCCAGCAGGGAGACTAGCGGAGACTACGAGCAGTACTTC. Its protein is CASRETSGDYEQYF.

The chain links TRBV7-2 to TRBJ1-2; D is unclear. This CDR3 region has 14 residues. Trimming cost V 0 bases and J 8 bases, with 13 bases left between them. Germline assignment: CDR1 SGHTA and CDR2 FQGNSA. The CDR3 region has the DNA TGTGCCAGCAGCTTAGCGCTTCCGGGTTTAGGCTACACCTTC. It yields the protein CASSLALPGLGYTF.

This clone was observed a few times. The chain couples TRBV19 to TRBJ1-1; D is possibly TRBD1 (6 bases). CDR1 LNHDA and CDR2 SQIVND come from the germline V gene (reference sequence). This CDR3 comprises 15 residues. V dropped 4 bases and J dropped 3 bases, with 15 bases sitting between them. CDR3 protein: CASSKTDSTYTEAFF. CDR3 DNA sequence: TGTGCCAGTAGTAAAACGGACAGCACGTACACTGAAGCTTTCTTT.

The rearrangement links TRBV7-3 to TRBJ1-1, with 9 bases lining up with TRBD1. This CDR3 region has 13 residues. From germline, CDR1 is SGHTA and CDR2 FQGTGA. Trimming at V came to 5 bases and at J to 7 bases, leaving 5 bases not matched to a gene. The CDR3 reads CASSTDRGLEAFF. The CDR3 bases are TGTGCCAGCAGCACGGACAGGGGACTTGAAGCTTTCTTT.

V is TRBV18 and J is TRBJ1-4, with D perhaps matching TRBD1 (5 bases). The CDR3 covers 13 residues. Germline V CDR1 and CDR2: KGHSH, LQKENI. V dropped 7 bases and J dropped 6 bases, with 12 bases sitting between them. CDR3 sequence: CASLRGEDEKLFF. CDR3 bases: TGTGCCAGCTTGCGGGGGGAGGATGAAAAACTGTTTTTT. The full variable domain, rest sourced from reference TRBV18 and TRBJ1-4, is NAGVMQNPRHLVRRRGQEARLRCSPMKGHSHVYWYRQLPEEGLKFMVYLQKENIIDESGMPKERFSAEFPKEGPSILRIQQVVRGDSAAYFCASLRGEDEKLFFGSGTQLSVL.

The V and J genes are TRBV4-3 and TRBJ2-1, with D possibly matching TRBD2 (6 bases). Germline V gene data show CDR1 as LGHNA and CDR2 as YSLEER. V lost 3 bases and J lost 6, with 12 bases in between. This CDR3 has 14 amino acids. The CDR3 loop is CASSHGGDSNEQFF. The CDR3 DNA reads as TGCGCCAGCAGCCACGGCGGGGACTCCAATGAGCAGTTCTTC.

V and J are TRBV30 and TRBJ1-2; D might be TRBD1 (6 bases). CDR3 size: 14 residues. The germline CDR1 and CDR2 sequences are GTSNPN and SVGIG (reference sequence). V lost 2 bases and J 1 base, leaving 11 bases between the germline ends. The CDR3 loop reads CAWSRAGVNYGYTF. In DNA form, the CDR3 reads TGTGCCTGGAGTAGGGCAGGGGTTAACTATGGCTACACCTTC.

This chain uses TRBV6-5 with TRBJ1-2; tentative D call: TRBD1 (6 bases). Trimming pared 10 bases from V and 6 bases from J, leaving 15 bases between. Germline CDR1 reads MNHEY; CDR2 reads SVGAGI. This CDR3 is built from 12 residues. The CDR3 DNA sequence: TGTGCCACCGGTCCCGGGACACATGGCTACACCTTC. This sequence encodes CATGPGTHGYTF.

The CDR3 DNA is TGTGCCAGCAGCCGGACAGGGAAGGACAATGAGCAGTTCTTC. Protein: CASSRTGKDNEQFF. The rearrangement joins TRBV6-5 to TRBJ2-1, with 8 bases fitting TRBD1. Germline-derived CDR1 and CDR2 are MNHEY and SVGAGI. This CDR3 has 14 amino acids. The trim removed 6 bases at V and 5 bases at J, leaving 6 bases unmatched.

The genes are TRBV30 and TRBJ1-3, with a possible D match to TRBD1 (5 bases). The CDR3 has 15 amino acids. V was pared by 3 bases and J by 0 bases, with 12 bases between. Germline V lookup: CDR1 GTSNPN, CDR2 SVGIG (reference sequence). CDR3 loop: CAWRTDTFSGNTIYF. In nucleotides, the CDR3 is TGTGCCTGGAGAACGGACACTTTCTCTGGAAACACCATATATTTT. The full variable domain, with the rest looked up from reference TRBV30 and TRBJ1-3, is SQTIHQWPATLVQPVGSPLSLECTVEGTSNPNLYWYRQAAGRGLQLLFYSVGIGQISSEVPQNLSASRPQDRQFILSSKKLLLSDSGFYLCAWRTDTFSGNTIYFGEGSWLTVV.

The chain employs TRBV19 and TRBJ2-5; a possible D gene is TRBD2 (5 bases). This CDR3 comprises 16 residues. Germline values: CDR1 LNHDA, CDR2 SQIVND (reference sequence). The V end was cut by 4 bases, the J end by 3 bases, with 18 bases between. CDR3 nucleotides: TGTGCCAGTAGTAAGAGGAGGAGGACGCCAGAAGAGACCCAGTACTTC. It is translated as CASSKRRRTPEETQYF.

This rearrangement joins TRBV27 to TRBJ2-2, with 7 bases identical to TRBD1. CDR3 size: 16 residues. Losses at the gene ends were 6 bases for V and 2 bases for J; bases not matched to a gene: 9. In germline, CDR1 is MNHEY, CDR2 SMNVEV (reference sequence). The CDR3 nucleotides are TGTGCCAGCAGCCCTATTGGGACAGTTAACACCGGGGAGCTGTTTTTT. Translating gives CASSPIGTVNTGELFF.

V is TRBV5-8 and J is TRBJ1-3; D is unclear. Looked up from germline, CDR1 is SGHTS and CDR2 is YDEGEE. The V end was cut by 4 bases, the J end by 0 bases, with 11 bases between. The CDR3 has 15 amino acids. CDR3 DNA sequence: TGTGCCAGCAGCCCGGTGGGCATCTCTGGAAACACCATATATTTT. It yields the protein CASSPVGISGNTIYF.

This clone was counted once. V and J are TRBV6-1 and TRBJ1-5, with 9 bases that match TRBD1. After removal of 2 bases from V and 9 bases from J, the junction contained 14 bases not matched to a gene. The CDR3 totals 17 residues. Germline-derived CDR1 and CDR2 are MNHNS and SASEGT. The DNA for the CDR3 is TGTGCCAGCAGTGAACTTCGCGATGGACAGGGGATGCGGCCCCAGCATTTT. Protein sequence: CASSELRDGQGMRPQHF.

The chain uses TRBV11-2 and TRBJ1-2, with D unclear. With 8 bases removed from V and 6 bases from J, the gap between germline ends came to 22 bases. The CDR3 spans 15 residues. Germline V CDR1 and CDR2: SGHAT, FQNNGV. The CDR3 nucleotides read TGTGCCAGCGGGAAGTATGAGGGTCGGAGTGATGGCTACACCTTC. Amino acids: CASGKYEGRSDGYTF.

The V gene is TRBV4-3, the J gene TRBJ1-1, with D hard to call. Germline V lookup: CDR1 LGHNA, CDR2 YSLEER. V gave up 3 bases and J gave up 1 base, with 9 bases separating them. This CDR3 has 14 residues. The CDR3 loop is CASSHIGGNTEAFF. The CDR3 DNA reads as TGCGCCAGCAGCCATATTGGAGGGAACACTGAAGCTTTCTTT.

This clone was counted between two and nine times. CDR3 nucleotide sequence: TGTGCCAGCAGCCAAGAGGGGAGTTTACTAGCGGGAGTTAAAGCCAAAAACATTCAGTACTTC. Protein sequence: CASSQEGSLLAGVKAKNIQYF. This chain uses TRBV2 with TRBJ2-4; 11 nucleotides line up with TRBD2. CDR3 length equals 21 residues. The germline gives CDR1 SNHLY, CDR2 FYNNEI. Trimming took 6 bases from V and 0 from J; bases not matched to a gene: 19.

The chain combines TRBV6-2 or TRBV6-3 with TRBJ2-1, with D possibly TRBD2 on 6 matching bases. Germline V CDR1 and CDR2: MNHEY, SVGEGT. Trimming shortened V by 3 bases and J by 1 base, and 16 bases separated the two germline ends. The CDR3 consists of 17 residues. CDR3 coding DNA: TGTGCCAGCAGTTATCGTGAGCTGGGGGGATCCTACAATGAGCAGTTCTTC. Translating it yields CASSYRELGGSYNEQFF.